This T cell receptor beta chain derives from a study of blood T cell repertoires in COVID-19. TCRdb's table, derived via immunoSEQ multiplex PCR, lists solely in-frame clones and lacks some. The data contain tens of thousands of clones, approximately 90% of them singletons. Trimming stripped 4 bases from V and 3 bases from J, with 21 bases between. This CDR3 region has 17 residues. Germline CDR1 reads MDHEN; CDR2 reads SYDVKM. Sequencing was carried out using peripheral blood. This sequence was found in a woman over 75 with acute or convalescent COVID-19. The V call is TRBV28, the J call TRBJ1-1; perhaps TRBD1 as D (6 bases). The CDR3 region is CASSSPGRGGWYTEAFF. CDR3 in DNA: TGTGCCAGCAGTTCACCCGGACGGGGGGGCTGGTACACTGAAGCTTTCTTT.